The 27 T cell receptor beta chains given below trace back to one sample, sequenced in a study of T-cell reconstitution after alpha-beta-depleted transplantation in children. It was with unique molecular identifiers that the TCRbeta library was prepared. Using its own MiXCR run on the PCR reads, TCRdb lists one record per CDR3 protein. In the table there are hundreds of thousands of distinct CDR3 sequences, 15% to 20% of which are singletons. The sequencing here drew on PBMCs, mostly from graft donor cells, taken 360 days after TCRalphabeta/CD19-depleted stem cell transplant. Receptors originate from a male patient between 10 and 17 years old who had a stem cell transplant for acute lymphoblastic leukemia, so the T cells may come from the graft donor.

This clonotype was detected only a few times. The chain joins TRBV14 to TRBJ2-5, with D tentatively TRBD2 (6 bases). The V end was cut by 0 bases, the J end by 7 bases, with 21 bases between. Looked up from germline, CDR1 is SGHDN and CDR2 is FVKESK. The CDR3 sequence is 17 residues long. The CDR3 region is CASSQDWSDLADGTQYF. The CDR3 bases are TGTGCCAGCAGCCAAGATTGGAGTGACTTAGCGGACGGGACCCAGTACTTC. Together with reference TRBV14 and TRBJ2-5, the CDR3 gives the full variable domain: EAGVTQFPSHSVIEKGQTVTLRCDPISGHDNLYWYRRVMGKEIKFLLHFVKESKQDESGMPNNRFLAERTGGTYSTLKVQPAELEDSGVYFCASSQDWSDLADGTQYFGPGTRLLVL.

J is TRBJ1-1 and V is TRBV14; 7 bases match TRBD1. Germline assignment: CDR1 SGHDN and CDR2 FVKESK. Trimming at V came to 5 bases and at J to 5 bases, leaving 8 bases not matched to a gene. The CDR3 loop spans 14 amino acids. In DNA, the CDR3 is TGTGCCAGCAGCTTGATCCAGGGGGGAACTGAAGCTTTCTTT. Its translation: CASSLIQGGTEAFF.

This sequence joins TRBV29-1 and TRBJ1-1; 9 nucleotides line up with TRBD1. Germline V gene data show CDR1 as SQVTM and CDR2 as ANQGSEA. The CDR3 consists of 18 residues. V lost 1 base, J lost 3 bases, and 15 bases stayed unmatched. The DNA of the CDR3 is TGCAGCGTTGAAGCCCTAATCACGGACAGGGGCGTGTACACTGAAGCTTTCTTT. It is translated as CSVEALITDRGVYTEAFF.

The chain has TRBV27 and TRBJ2-5, with D tentatively TRBD1 (6 bases). This CDR3 has 14 amino acids. Germline CDR1 MNHEY, CDR2 SMNVEV (reference sequence). The ends were cut back, 5 bases at V and 9 bases at J, with 19 bases in the middle. The CDR3 region is CASSIDPDRRAQYF. For the CDR3, the DNA is TGTGCCAGCAGTATCGACCCGGACAGACGGGCCCAGTACTTC.

This clonotype was observed at least ten times. This sequence joins TRBV9 and TRBJ2-2; D not certain. V was trimmed by 4 bases and J by 2 bases, leaving 15 bases between them. Germline assignment: CDR1 SGDLS and CDR2 YYNGEE. This CDR3 has 16 residues. The DNA of the CDR3 is TGTGCCAGCAGCCCGAGCCCCGGAGTTAACACCGGGGAGCTGTTTTTT. Amino acid sequence: CASSPSPGVNTGELFF. Using reference TRBV9 and TRBJ2-2 for the parts outside the CDR3, the full variable domain is DSGVTQTPKHLITATGQRVTLRCSPRSGDLSVYWYQQSLDQGLQFLIQYYNGEERAKGNILERFSAQQFPDLHSELNLSSLELGDSALYFCASSPSPGVNTGELFFGEGSRLTVL.

The chain combines TRBV11-2 with TRBJ2-3; 11 positions agree with TRBD2. The CDR3 is 16 amino acids. Trimming took 8 bases from V and 0 from J; bases not matched to a gene: 7. Germline-derived CDR1 and CDR2 are SGHAT and FQNNGV. The CDR3 sequence is CASRGTSGVSTDTQYF. CDR3 coding DNA: TGTGCCAGCCGGGGGACTAGCGGAGTTAGCACAGATACGCAGTATTTT.

This chain joins TRBV12-3 or TRBV12-4 and TRBJ2-5; D is undetermined. V lost 3 bases to trimming and J lost 2 bases, with 7 bases between them. CDR3 length: 13 residues. The CDR3 reads CASSLVEQETQYF. In DNA form, the CDR3 reads TGTGCCAGCAGTTTGGTGGAGCAAGAGACCCAGTACTTC.

The J gene is TRBJ2-7, the V gene TRBV4-1; a weak D match, TRBD2 (6 bases). CDR3 length equals 15 residues. V was trimmed by 4 bases and J by 1 base, leaving 14 bases between them. The germline V gene has CDR1 MGHRA and CDR2 YSYEKL. The CDR3 coding sequence is TGCGCCAGCAGCCCCGCTGGGGGACTGTCCTACGAGCAGTACTTC. It codes for CASSPAGGLSYEQYF.

This clonotype was recorded many times. The J gene is TRBJ2-2, the V gene TRBV24-1, with unresolved D. The CDR3 consists of 15 residues. The V end lost 1 base, the J end lost 7 bases, and 12 bases lay between the germline ends. CDR1 and CDR2 (germline): KGHDR, SFDVKD. DNA for the CDR3: TGTGCCACCAGTGATTTACCGCCCTACAACGGGGAGCTGTTTTTT. Its translation: CATSDLPPYNGELFF.

This clonotype turned up a few times. The genes are TRBV18 and TRBJ1-3, with no clear D. The CDR3 sequence is 16 residues long. Germline V gene sequence: CDR1 KGHSH, CDR2 LQKENI. The V gene lost 3 bases and the J gene lost 2 bases, with 14 bases spanning the gap. CDR3 sequence: CASSPYGMDPGNTIYF. The CDR3 coding sequence is TGTGCCAGCTCACCTTACGGGATGGATCCTGGAAACACCATATATTTT.

This clonotype was seen at least ten times. The V and J genes are TRBV14 and TRBJ2-1; D remains unclear. CDR1 is SGHDN, CDR2 FVKESK, per germline. The CDR3 sequence is 12 residues long. V gave up 3 bases and J gave up 2 bases, with 2 bases separating them. In nucleotides, the CDR3 is TGTGCCAGCAGCCAGGCCTACAATGAGCAGTTCTTC. Translating gives CASSQAYNEQFF.

This clonotype occurred a few times. In DNA, the CDR3 is TGTGCCAGCAGCGTCAAGGGGGAGGGGTACTTC. Protein sequence: CASSVKGEGYF. The chain joins TRBV7-9 to TRBJ2-5; a possible D gene is TRBD2 (7 bases). Germline V gives CDR1 SEHNR, CDR2 FQNEAQ (reference sequence). V gave up 5 bases and J gave up 13 bases, with 14 bases separating them. This CDR3 is 11 amino acids long.

This clonotype was counted a few times. The chain uses TRBV11-2 and TRBJ2-4; 11 bases align to TRBD2. V trimming: 1 base; J trimming: 2 bases; junction bases outside the gene matches: 7. Per germline, CDR1 SGHAT and CDR2 FQNNGV. CDR3 length equals 18 residues. CDR3 DNA sequence: TGTGCCAGCAGCTTAGGAGTCCTAGCGGGAGGTCCCAAAAACATTCAGTACTTC. Translated: CASSLGVLAGGPKNIQYF. Together with reference TRBV11-2 and TRBJ2-4, the CDR3 gives the full variable domain: EAGVAQSPRYKIIEKRQSVAFWCNPISGHATLYWYQQILGQGPKLLIQFQNNGVVDDSQLPKDRFSAERLKGVDSTLKIQPAKLEDSAVYLCASSLGVLAGGPKNIQYFGAGTRLSVL.

This clonotype was counted many times. J is TRBJ2-6 and V is TRBV29-1; D could derive from TRBD1 or TRBD2 (6 bases each). Trimming took 3 bases from V and 3 from J, leaving 9 bases between them. There are 14 residues in the CDR3. Germline V gene sequence: CDR1 SQVTM, CDR2 ANQGSEA. The CDR3 is CSVDGGVGANVLTF. CDR3 in DNA: TGCAGCGTTGACGGGGGCGTTGGGGCCAACGTCCTGACTTTC. The full variable domain, in which reference TRBV29-1 and TRBJ2-6 provide the parts outside the CDR3, is SAVISQKPSRDICQRGTSLTIQCQVDSQVTMMFWYRQQPGQSLTLIATANQGSEATYESGFVIDKFPISRPNLTFSTLTVSNMSPEDSSIYLCSVDGGVGANVLTFGAGSRLTVL.

The chain links TRBV7-3 to TRBJ2-4; D call uncertain. Trimming stripped 5 bases from V and 3 bases from J, with 8 bases between. Germline-derived CDR1 and CDR2 are SGHTA and FQGTGA. The CDR3 has 13 residues. CDR3: CASSPPYKNIQYF. The CDR3 DNA reads as TGTGCCAGCAGCCCACCGTACAAAAACATTCAGTACTTC.

There are a few counts of this clonotype. The rearrangement links TRBV15 to TRBJ2-7; 10 bases agree with TRBD2. The CDR3 is made up of 13 amino acids. V dropped 8 bases and J dropped 2; count of bases not matched to a gene: 3. CDR1 LNHNV and CDR2 YYDKDF come from the germline V gene (reference sequence). The CDR3, as DNA: TGTGCCACCGGGACTAGCGTTGCCTACGAGCAGTACTTC. Translating it yields CATGTSVAYEQYF.

This chain uses TRBV12-3 or TRBV12-4 with TRBJ2-5; D is possibly TRBD2 (6 bases). The CDR3 spans 17 residues. V lost 6 bases and J 4 bases, leaving 24 bases between the germline ends. The CDR3 region has the DNA TGTGCCAGCAGACCAAACCCATACAAGACTAGTGGAGAGACCCAGTACTTC. It is translated as CASRPNPYKTSGETQYF.

The rearrangement uses TRBV4-1 and TRBJ2-4, with TRBD2 as a possible D gene (5 bases). CDR1 and CDR2 from the germline V gene are MGHRA and YSYEKL. The CDR3 spans 16 residues. Trimming removed 4 bases at V and 8 bases at J, with 21 bases between. The CDR3 spells CASSLSEASLRDIQYF. The CDR3 DNA is TGCGCCAGCAGCCTAAGTGAGGCGAGCCTGAGGGACATTCAGTACTTC.

The sample holds a few counts of this clonotype. V usage is TRBV5-1 and J usage is TRBJ2-1, with D perhaps matching TRBD2 (6 bases). Per germline, CDR1 SGHRS and CDR2 YFSETQ. V shed 2 bases and J shed 12 bases, with 12 bases lying between them. The CDR3 runs 12 residues. The CDR3 bases are TGCGCCAGCAGCTTCAGCGGGTGGGTGCAGTTCTTC. Its translation: CASSFSGWVQFF.

J is TRBJ1-2 and V is TRBV27, with 7 positions matching TRBD1. CDR1 and CDR2 (germline): MNHEY, SMNVEV (reference sequence). The V and J ends lost 4 bases and 5 bases, in that order; junction bases with no gene match: 10. This CDR3 is built from 15 residues. The CDR3 sequence is CASSSYRGELYGYTF. The CDR3 region has the DNA TGTGCCAGCAGTTCCTACAGGGGAGAACTGTATGGCTACACCTTC.

This clonotype has at least ten counts. The chain couples TRBV29-1 to TRBJ2-7; maybe TRBD2 (6 bases). V gave up 5 bases and J gave up 1 base, with 9 bases separating them. Germline V gives CDR1 SQVTM, CDR2 ANQGSEA. The CDR3 runs to 12 residues. This CDR3 is CSVRLESYEQYF. DNA for the CDR3: TGCAGCGTTAGACTAGAGTCCTACGAGCAGTACTTC.

This clonotype was seen more than once but under ten times. This sequence joins TRBV6-1 and TRBJ2-7; D may match TRBD1 or TRBD2 (6 bases each). The CDR3 is made up of 13 amino acids. V was clipped by 8 bases and J by 7 bases, with 18 bases between them. Looked up from germline, CDR1 is MNHNS and CDR2 is SASEGT. The CDR3: CASGPLGAGEQYF. The CDR3 DNA reads as TGTGCCAGCGGTCCTTTGGGGGCGGGGGAGCAGTACTTC.

The CDR3 sequence: CASSKGQPLGNQPQHF. The CDR3 region has the DNA TGTGCCAGCAGTAAGGGACAGCCCCTGGGCAATCAGCCCCAGCATTTT. The V gene is TRBV12-3 or TRBV12-4, the J gene TRBJ1-5; 7 nucleotides line up with TRBD1. With 5 bases clipped from V and 2 bases from J, the junction kept 9 bases outside the gene matches. The CDR3 length is 16 residues.

This clonotype was observed a handful of times. CDR3: CASSYPTGVAYNEQFF. Here the CDR3 DNA reads TGTGCCAGCAGTTACCCCACGGGAGTCGCCTACAATGAGCAGTTCTTC. The chain recombines TRBV12-3 or TRBV12-4 with TRBJ2-1; D may be TRBD2 (6 bases). The CDR3 extends over 16 amino acids. Between the trimmed V and J ends, which lost 4 bases and 2 bases, there was a span of 15 bases.

This clonotype was detected many times. The J gene is TRBJ2-7, the V gene TRBV6-2 or TRBV6-3, with TRBD2 as a possible D gene (6 bases). Germline V gives CDR1 MNHEY, CDR2 SVGEGT. Trimming pared 2 bases from V and 6 bases from J, leaving 11 bases between. The CDR3 totals 13 residues. CDR3 nucleotides: TGTGCCAGCAGTTACGCGGGACCGGCCGAGCAGTACTTC. It is translated as CASSYAGPAEQYF.

In its sample, this clonotype was seen a few times. V is TRBV29-1 and J is TRBJ2-5, with a tentative D call TRBD1 (5 bases). With 2 bases removed from V and 5 bases from J, the gap between germline ends came to 21 bases. This CDR3 has 16 residues. Germline loops: CDR1 SQVTM, CDR2 ANQGSEA. Written as DNA, the CDR3 is TGCAGCGTTGAATTTGGGGCTAGATCGATATGGGAGACCCAGTACTTC. It encodes CSVEFGARSIWETQYF.

This chain uses TRBV12-3 or TRBV12-4 with TRBJ1-6; D is undetermined. V was clipped by 1 base and J by 9 bases, with 4 bases between them. This CDR3 has 12 residues. DNA of the CDR3: TGTGCCAGCAGTTTAGATGTTTCACCCCTCCACTTT. Amino acids: CASSLDVSPLHF.